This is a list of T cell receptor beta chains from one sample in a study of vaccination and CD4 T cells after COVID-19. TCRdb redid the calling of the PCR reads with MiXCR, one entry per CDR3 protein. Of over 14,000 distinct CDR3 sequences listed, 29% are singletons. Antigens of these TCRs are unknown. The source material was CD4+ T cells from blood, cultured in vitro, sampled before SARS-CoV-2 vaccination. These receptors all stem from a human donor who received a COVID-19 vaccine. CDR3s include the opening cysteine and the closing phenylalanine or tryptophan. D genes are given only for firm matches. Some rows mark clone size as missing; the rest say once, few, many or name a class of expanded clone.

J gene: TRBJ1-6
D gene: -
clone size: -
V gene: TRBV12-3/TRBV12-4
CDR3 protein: CASSSQAGDNSPLHF
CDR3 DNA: TGTGCCAGCAGTTCTCAGGCAGGGGATAATTCACCCCTCCACTTT

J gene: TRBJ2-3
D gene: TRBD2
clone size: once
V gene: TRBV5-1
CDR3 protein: CASSSNGGTTDTQYF
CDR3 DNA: TGCGCCAGCAGCTCGAACGGGGGGACCACAGATACGCAGTATTTT

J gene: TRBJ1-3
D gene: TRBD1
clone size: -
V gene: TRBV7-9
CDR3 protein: CASSRDRAGNTIYF
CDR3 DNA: TGTGCCAGCAGCCGGGACAGGGCTGGAAACACCATATATTTT

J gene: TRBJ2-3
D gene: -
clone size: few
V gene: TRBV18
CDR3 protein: CASSPRGARPDTQYF
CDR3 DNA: TGTGCCAGCTCACCACGGGGGGCCAGACCAGATACGCAGTATTTT

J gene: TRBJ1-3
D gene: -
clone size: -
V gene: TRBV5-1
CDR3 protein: CASSSGWEAGNTIYF
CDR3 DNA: TGCGCCAGCAGCTCGGGCTGGGAGGCGGGAAACACCATATATTTT

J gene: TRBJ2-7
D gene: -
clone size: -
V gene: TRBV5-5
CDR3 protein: CASSSGTGRREQYF
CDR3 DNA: TGTGCCAGCAGCTCGGGAACGGGGAGACGCGAGCAGTACTTC

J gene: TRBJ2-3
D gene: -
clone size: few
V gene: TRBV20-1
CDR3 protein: CSARQDSTDTQYF
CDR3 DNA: TGCAGTGCTAGACAGGACAGCACAGATACGCAGTATTTT

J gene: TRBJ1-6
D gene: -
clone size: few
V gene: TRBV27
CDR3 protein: CASSLDSYNSPLHF
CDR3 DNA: TGTGCCAGCAGCTTGGACTCCTATAATTCACCCCTCCACTTT

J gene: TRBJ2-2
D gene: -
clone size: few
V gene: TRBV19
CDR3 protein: CASSDRNTGELFF
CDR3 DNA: TGTGCCAGCAGCGACAGAAACACCGGGGAGCTGTTTTTT

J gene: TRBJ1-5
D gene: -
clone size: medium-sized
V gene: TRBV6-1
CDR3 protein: CASSEGVGVNQPQHF
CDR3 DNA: TGTGCCAGCAGTGAAGGAGTTGGGGTAAATCAGCCCCAGCATTTT

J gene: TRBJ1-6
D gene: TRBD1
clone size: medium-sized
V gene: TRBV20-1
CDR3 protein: CSARDQGAYSPLHF
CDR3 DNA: TGCAGTGCTAGAGATCAGGGGGCCTACTCACCCCTCCACTTT

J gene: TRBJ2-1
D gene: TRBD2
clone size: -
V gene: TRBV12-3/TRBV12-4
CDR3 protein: CASSFRVAGDRDEQFF
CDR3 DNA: TGTGCCAGCAGTTTTAGGGTAGCGGGGGATCGAGATGAGCAGTTCTTC

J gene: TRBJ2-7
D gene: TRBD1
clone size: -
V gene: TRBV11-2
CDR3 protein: CASSLGTGSYEQYF
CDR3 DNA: TGTGCCAGCAGCCTTGGGACAGGCTCCTACGAGCAGTACTTC

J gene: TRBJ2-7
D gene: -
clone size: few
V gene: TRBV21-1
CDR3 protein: CASKHSASGGNYEQYF
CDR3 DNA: TGTGCCAGCAAGCATTCGGCTAGCGGGGGAAACTACGAGCAGTACTTC

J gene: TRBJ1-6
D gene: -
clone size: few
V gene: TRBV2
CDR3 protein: CASSGVSSYNSPLHF
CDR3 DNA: TGTGCCAGCAGTGGGGTCAGCTCCTATAATTCACCCCTCCACTTT

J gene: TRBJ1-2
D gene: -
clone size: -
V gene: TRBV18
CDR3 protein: CASSKPPYGYTF
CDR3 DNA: TGTGCCAGCTCGAAACCGCCCTATGGCTACACCTTC

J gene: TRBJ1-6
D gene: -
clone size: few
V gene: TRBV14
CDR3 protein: CASSQVSVNNSPLHF
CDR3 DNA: TGTGCCAGCAGCCAAGTATCAGTTAATAATTCACCCCTCCACTTT

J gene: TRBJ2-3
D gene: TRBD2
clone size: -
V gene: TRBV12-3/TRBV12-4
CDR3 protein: CASRRTKLAGGTDTQYF
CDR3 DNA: TGTGCCAGCAGAAGGACTAAACTAGCGGGGGGGACAGATACGCAGTATTTT

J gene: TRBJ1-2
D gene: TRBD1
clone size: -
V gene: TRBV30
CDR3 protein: CAWNRGYGYTF
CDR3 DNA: TGTGCCTGGAACAGGGGCTATGGCTACACCTTC

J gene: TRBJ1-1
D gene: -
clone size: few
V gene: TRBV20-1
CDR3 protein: CSARDSGNRVNTEAFF
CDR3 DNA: TGCAGTGCTAGAGATTCAGGGAACAGGGTGAACACTGAAGCTTTCTTT

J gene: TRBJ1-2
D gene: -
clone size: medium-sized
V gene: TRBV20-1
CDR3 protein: CSAEMKRDYGYTF
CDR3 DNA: TGCAGTGCCGAGATGAAACGGGACTATGGCTACACCTTC

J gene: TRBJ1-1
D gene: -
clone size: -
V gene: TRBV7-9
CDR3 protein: CASSPRGSSRRAFF
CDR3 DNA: TGTGCCAGCAGCCCACGCGGGAGTTCCCGGAGGGCTTTCTTT

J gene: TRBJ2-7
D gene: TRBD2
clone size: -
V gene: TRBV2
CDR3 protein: CASRTTSGGAYEQYF
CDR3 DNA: TGTGCCAGCAGAACAACTAGCGGGGGGGCCTACGAGCAGTACTTC

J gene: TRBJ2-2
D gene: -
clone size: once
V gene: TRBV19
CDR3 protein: CASSIGRDMVTGELFF
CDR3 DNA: TGTGCCAGTAGTATAGGTCGGGACATGGTGACCGGGGAGCTGTTTTTT

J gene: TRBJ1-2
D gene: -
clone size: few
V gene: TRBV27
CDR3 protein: CASSPSRGKALANYGYTF
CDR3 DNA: TGTGCCAGCAGTCCCTCGCGGGGGAAGGCCTTAGCTAACTATGGCTACACCTTC

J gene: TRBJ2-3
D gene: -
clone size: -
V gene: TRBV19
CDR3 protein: CASRETRTDTQYF
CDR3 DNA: TGTGCCAGTAGGGAGACGAGAACAGATACGCAGTATTTT

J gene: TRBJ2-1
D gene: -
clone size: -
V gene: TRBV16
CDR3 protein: CASSQSGEGVEQFF
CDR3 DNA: TGTGCCAGCAGCCAATCGGGTGAGGGGGTTGAGCAGTTCTTC

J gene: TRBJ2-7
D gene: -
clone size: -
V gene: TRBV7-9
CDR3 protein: CASSLRHRTELKYEQYF
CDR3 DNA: TGTGCCAGCAGCTTACGACATCGTACCGAACTAAAGTACGAGCAGTACTTC